This T cell receptor (beta chain) was identified during a study of CD8 T cells in Susac syndrome. The RNA input was about 0.5 to 1 ug, and it was reverse transcribed with random hexamers. Via MiXCR, TCRdb re-called the immunoSEQ multiplex PCR reads, giving one row per CDR3 protein. The sample has 110,000 or so distinct CDR3 sequences, roughly 97% seen once. The CDR3 has 14 residues. V lost 7 bases and J 5 bases, leaving 18 bases between the germline ends. Sequences were obtained from CD4+ T cells from PBMCs. This chain joins TRBV12-3 or TRBV12-4 and TRBJ2-7; D is perhaps TRBD1 (6 bases). The receptor comes from a human donor in good health. The CDR3 nucleotides are TGTGCCAGCACCCAGGACAGCTACGTCGACGAGCAGTACTTC. It is translated as CASTQDSYVDEQYF.